Listed below are T cell receptor beta chains from one sample, sequenced in a study of vaccination effects on CD4 cells after COVID-19. For these TCRs, the target antigens are not known. Method: immunoSEQ multiplex PCR; TCRdb's copy keeps in-frame clones and lacks some. The table shows some 22,000 clones, with around 79% occurring only once. The sample consisted of CD4+ T cells from PBMCs cultured with SARS-CoV-2 spike peptides, taken after COVID-19 vaccination. These receptors were taken from a human donor who received a COVID-19 vaccine. The CDR3 runs from the conserved cysteine through the conserved F or W. Each record gives: J gene, clone size, V gene, D gene, CDR3 protein, CDR3 DNA. A D gene is named only where the DNA matches it firmly. Clone sizes are given selectively: once, few, many, or a class where the clone is expanded.

>TRBJ1-2|NA|TRBV28|TRBD1
CASSQQGVVSNYGYTF
TGTGCCAGCAGTCAGCAGGGGGTGGTATCTAACTATGGCTACACCTTC
>TRBJ1-2|few|TRBV19|TRBD1
CASSTTGTGNGGYTF
TGTGCCAGTAGTACCACTGGGACAGGGAATGGCGGCTACACCTTC
>TRBJ1-2|NA|TRBV15|TRBD1
CATSRMTGLYGYTF
TGTGCCACCAGCAGAATGACAGGGCTCTATGGCTACACCTTC
>TRBJ1-6|NA|TRBV19|NA
CATRQGQINSPLHF
TGTGCCACTCGGCAGGGACAAATTAATTCACCCCTCCACTTT
>TRBJ2-7|NA|TRBV6-5|NA
CASSYSSSSYEQYF
TGTGCCAGCAGTTACTCGTCCAGCTCCTACGAGCAGTACTTC
>TRBJ1-6|NA|TRBV3-1/TRBV3-2|TRBD1
CASSQDRQGANSPLHF
TGTGCCAGCAGCCAAGACCGGCAGGGGGCAAACTCACCCCTCCACTTT
>TRBJ1-4|NA|TRBV5-1|TRBD1
CASRSTGGPEKLFF
TGCGCCAGCAGGTCGACAGGGGGGCCTGAAAAACTGTTTTTT
>TRBJ2-5|NA|TRBV18|TRBD1
CASSPNQGTGLETQYF
TGTGCCAGCTCACCAAATCAAGGGACAGGTTTGGAGACCCAGTACTTC
>TRBJ1-2|once|TRBV29-1|NA
CSVQGLDGYTF
TGCAGCGTACAGGGTCTTGATGGCTACACCTTC
>TRBJ1-1|NA|TRBV12-3/TRBV12-4|NA
CASSSGFNTEAFF
TGTGCCAGCAGTTCAGGGTTTAACACTGAAGCTTTCTTT
>TRBJ1-3|NA|TRBV19|NA
CASSKGHLSGNTIYF
TGTGCCAGTAGTAAGGGACATCTCTCTGGAAACACCATATATTTT
>TRBJ2-7|NA|TRBV3-1/TRBV3-2|NA
CASSQGYLSYEQYF
TGTGCCAGCAGCCAGGGCTACCTCTCCTACGAGCAGTACTTC
>TRBJ1-2|few|TRBV5-1|NA
CASSSHGPNYGYTF
TGCGCCAGCAGCTCCCACGGGCCCAACTATGGCTACACCTTC
>TRBJ1-1|NA|TRBV12-3/TRBV12-4|NA
CASSLARGFEAFF
TGTGCCAGCAGTTTAGCGCGGGGGTTTGAAGCTTTCTTT
>TRBJ2-1|few|TRBV15|NA
CATSRESSGFSYNEQFF
TGTGCCACCAGCAGAGAGAGTAGCGGATTCTCCTACAATGAGCAGTTCTTC
>TRBJ1-2|few|TRBV19|NA
CASRIPGIRRGYTF
TGTGCCAGTAGAATTCCAGGGATACGACGTGGCTACACCTTC
>TRBJ1-6|NA|TRBV7-7|TRBD1
CASSLRTGRSPLHF
TGTGCCAGCAGCTTAAGGACAGGGCGGTCACCCCTCCACTTT
>TRBJ2-5|few|TRBV10-2|TRBD1
CASSESGTGGETQYF
TGCGCCAGCAGTGAATCCGGGACAGGGGGAGAGACCCAGTACTTC
>TRBJ2-3|few|TRBV5-1|NA
CASSLVTAITDTQYF
TGCGCCAGCAGCTTGGTTACGGCCATCACAGATACGCAGTATTTT
>TRBJ2-1|NA|TRBV19|NA
CASSIDSLTGSYNEQFF
TGTGCCAGTAGTATAGATTCCCTGACAGGTTCCTACAATGAGCAGTTCTTC